This T cell receptor (beta chain) was recovered during a study of cytotoxic CD8 clonotypes in ibrutinib-treated CLL. The CDR3 is made up of 15 amino acids. Germline V gene sequence: CDR1 LGHNA, CDR2 YNFKEQ. V gave up 4 bases and J gave up 2 bases, with 15 bases separating them. TCRdb keeps only in-frame clones here, not all; method: immunoSEQ multiplex PCR. The sample holds just over 200,000 clones, 70% seen once. This sequence was found in a human donor with chronic lymphocytic leukemia. V usage is TRBV4-2 and J usage is TRBJ2-7; D may be TRBD2 (6 bases). Sequencing was performed on PBMCs, taken after 12 months of ibrutinib treatment. For the CDR3, the DNA is TGTGCCAGCAGCCTAACCGCAACGGGGGCCTACGAGCAGTACTTC. Protein product: CASSLTATGAYEQYF.